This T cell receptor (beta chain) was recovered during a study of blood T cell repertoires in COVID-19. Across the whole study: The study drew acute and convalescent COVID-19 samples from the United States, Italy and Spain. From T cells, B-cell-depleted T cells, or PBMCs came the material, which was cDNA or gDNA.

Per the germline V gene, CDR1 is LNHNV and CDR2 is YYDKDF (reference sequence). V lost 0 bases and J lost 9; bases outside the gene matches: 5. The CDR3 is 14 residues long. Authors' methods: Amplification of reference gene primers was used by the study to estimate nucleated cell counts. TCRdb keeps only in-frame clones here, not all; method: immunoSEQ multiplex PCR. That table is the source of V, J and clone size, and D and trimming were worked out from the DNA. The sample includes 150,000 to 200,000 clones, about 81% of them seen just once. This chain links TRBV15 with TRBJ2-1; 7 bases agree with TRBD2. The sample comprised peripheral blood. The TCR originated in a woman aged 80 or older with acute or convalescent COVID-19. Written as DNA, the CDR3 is TGTGCCACCAGCAGAGATCCATCGGGGGGTGAGCAGTTCTTC. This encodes CATSRDPSGGEQFF.